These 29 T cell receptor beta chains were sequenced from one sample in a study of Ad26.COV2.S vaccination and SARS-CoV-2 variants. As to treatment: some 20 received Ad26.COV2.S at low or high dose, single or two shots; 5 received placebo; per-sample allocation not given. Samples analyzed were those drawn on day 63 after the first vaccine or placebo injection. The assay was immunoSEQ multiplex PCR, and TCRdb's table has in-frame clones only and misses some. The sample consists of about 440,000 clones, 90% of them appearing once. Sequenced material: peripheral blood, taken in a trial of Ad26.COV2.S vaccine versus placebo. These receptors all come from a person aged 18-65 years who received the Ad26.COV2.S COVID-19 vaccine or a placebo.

CDR3 DNA: TGTGCCAGCAGTTTCGTCAAAGAGACCCAGTACTTC. This sequence encodes CASSFVKETQYF. The chain couples TRBV12-3 or TRBV12-4 to TRBJ2-5, with D hard to call. There are 12 residues in the CDR3. Trimming took 3 bases from V and 3 from J, leaving 5 bases between them.

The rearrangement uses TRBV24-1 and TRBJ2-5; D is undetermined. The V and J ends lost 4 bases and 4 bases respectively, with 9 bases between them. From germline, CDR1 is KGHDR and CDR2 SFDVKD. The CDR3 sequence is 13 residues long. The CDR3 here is CATSDSRIETQYF. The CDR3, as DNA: TGTGCCACCAGTGACTCCAGAATAGAGACCCAGTACTTC.

This CDR3 reads CASSFHTGEATEAFF. CDR3 bases: TGTGCCAGCAGTTTCCACACAGGGGAGGCCACTGAAGCTTTCTTT. This sequence joins TRBV6-5 and TRBJ1-1; 7 positions match TRBD1. CDR1 is MNHEY, CDR2 SVGAGI, per germline. The CDR3 has 15 residues. With V trimmed by 4 bases and J by 4 bases, 9 bases remained unmatched.

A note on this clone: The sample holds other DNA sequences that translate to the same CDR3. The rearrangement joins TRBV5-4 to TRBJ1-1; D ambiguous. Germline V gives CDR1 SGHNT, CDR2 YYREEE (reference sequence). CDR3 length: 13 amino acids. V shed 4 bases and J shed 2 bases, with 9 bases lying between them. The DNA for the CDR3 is TGTGCCAGCAGCCGCACGGGAAACACTGAAGCTTTCTTT. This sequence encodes CASSRTGNTEAFF.

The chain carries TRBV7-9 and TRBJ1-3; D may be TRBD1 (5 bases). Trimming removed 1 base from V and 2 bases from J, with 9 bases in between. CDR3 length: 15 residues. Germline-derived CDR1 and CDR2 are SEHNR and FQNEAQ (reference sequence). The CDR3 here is CASSLDGTPGNTIYF. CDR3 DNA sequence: TGTGCCAGCAGCTTAGACGGGACGCCTGGAAACACCATATATTTT.

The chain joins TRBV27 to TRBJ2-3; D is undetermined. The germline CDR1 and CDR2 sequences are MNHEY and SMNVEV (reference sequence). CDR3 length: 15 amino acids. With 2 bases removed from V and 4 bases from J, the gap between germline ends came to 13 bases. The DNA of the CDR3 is TGTGCCAGCAGTTTAGGGCGGCCCAGTGCAGATACGCAGTATTTT. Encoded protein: CASSLGRPSADTQYF.

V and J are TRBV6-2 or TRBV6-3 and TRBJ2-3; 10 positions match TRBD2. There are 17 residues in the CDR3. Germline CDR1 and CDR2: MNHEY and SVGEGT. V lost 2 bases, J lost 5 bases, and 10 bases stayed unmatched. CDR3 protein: CASSYGLLAGVVDTQYF. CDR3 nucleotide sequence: TGTGCCAGCAGTTACGGATTGCTAGCGGGAGTTGTAGATACGCAGTATTTT.

Here the CDR3 DNA reads TGTGCCAGCAGCGCGACCGGGAATTCACCCCTCCACTTT. Protein: CASSATGNSPLHF. The chain employs TRBV5-5 and TRBJ1-6; unclear D gene. In germline, CDR1 is SGHKS, CDR2 YYEKEE (reference sequence). V lost 4 bases and J 7 bases, leaving 9 bases between the germline ends. The CDR3 totals 13 residues. Using reference TRBV5-5 and TRBJ1-6 for the parts outside the CDR3, the full variable domain is DAGVTQSPTHLIKTRGQQVTLRCSPISGHKSVSWYQQVLGQGPQFIFQYYEKEERGRGNFPDRFSARQFPNYSSELNVNALLLGDSALYLCASSATGNSPLHFGNGTRLTVT.

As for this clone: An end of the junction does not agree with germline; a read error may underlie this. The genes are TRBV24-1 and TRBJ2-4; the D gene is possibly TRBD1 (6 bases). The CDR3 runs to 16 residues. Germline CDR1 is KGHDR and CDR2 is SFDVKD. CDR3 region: CATSDGQFPLKSIQYF. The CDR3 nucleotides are TGTGCCACCAGTGATGGACAGTTCCCTCTTAAAAGCATTCAGTACTTC.

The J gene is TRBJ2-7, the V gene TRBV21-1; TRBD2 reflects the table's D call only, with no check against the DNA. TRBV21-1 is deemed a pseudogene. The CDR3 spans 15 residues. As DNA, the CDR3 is TGTGCCAGCAGCAAAGCAGGGACTAGTGGATACGAGCAGTACTTC. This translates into CASSKAGTSGYEQYF.

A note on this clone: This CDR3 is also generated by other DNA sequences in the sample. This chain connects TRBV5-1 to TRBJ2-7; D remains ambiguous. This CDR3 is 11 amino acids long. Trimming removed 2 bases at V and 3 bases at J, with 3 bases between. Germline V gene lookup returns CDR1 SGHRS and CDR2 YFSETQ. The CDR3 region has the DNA TGCGCCAGCAGCTTAAACTACGAGCAGTACTTC. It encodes CASSLNYEQYF. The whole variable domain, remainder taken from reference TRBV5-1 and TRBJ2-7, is KAGVTQTPRYLIKTRGQQVTLSCSPISGHRSVSWYQQTPGQGLQFLFEYFSETQRNKGNFPGRFSGRQFSNSRSEMNVSTLELGDSALYLCASSLNYEQYFGPGTRLTVT.

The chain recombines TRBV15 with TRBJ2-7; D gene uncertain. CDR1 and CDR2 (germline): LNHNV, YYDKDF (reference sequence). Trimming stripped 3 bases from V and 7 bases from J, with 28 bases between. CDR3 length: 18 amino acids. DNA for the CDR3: TGTGCCACCAGCAGCAAGGATCATCCGACAAGATCACCGCTTGAGCAGTACTTC. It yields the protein CATSSKDHPTRSPLEQYF.

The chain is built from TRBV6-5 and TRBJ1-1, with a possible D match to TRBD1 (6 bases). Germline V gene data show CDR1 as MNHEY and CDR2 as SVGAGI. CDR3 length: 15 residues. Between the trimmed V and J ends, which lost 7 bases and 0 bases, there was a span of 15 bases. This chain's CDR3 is CASTVRGGLNTEAFF. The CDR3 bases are TGTGCCAGCACTGTTAGGGGGGGCCTGAACACTGAAGCTTTCTTT.

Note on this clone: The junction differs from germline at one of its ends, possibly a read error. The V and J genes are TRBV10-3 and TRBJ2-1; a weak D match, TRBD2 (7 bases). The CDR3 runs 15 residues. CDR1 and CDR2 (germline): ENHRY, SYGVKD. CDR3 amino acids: CAVREGGGPPAEQFF. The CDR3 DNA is TGTGCCGTCAGAGAAGGGGGGGGCCCACCCGCAGAGCAGTTCTTC.

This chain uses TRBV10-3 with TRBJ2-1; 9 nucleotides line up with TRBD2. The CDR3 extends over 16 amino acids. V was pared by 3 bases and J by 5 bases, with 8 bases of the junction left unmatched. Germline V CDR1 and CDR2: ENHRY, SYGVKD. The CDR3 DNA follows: TGTGCCATCAGTGATTTAGCTAGCGGGGCCGACAATGAGCAGTTCTTC. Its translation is CAISDLASGADNEQFF.

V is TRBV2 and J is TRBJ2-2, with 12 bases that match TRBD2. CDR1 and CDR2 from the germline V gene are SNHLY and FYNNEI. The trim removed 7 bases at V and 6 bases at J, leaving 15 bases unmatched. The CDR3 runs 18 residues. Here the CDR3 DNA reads TGTGCCAGCACCCCCAGACTAGCGGGAGTGGGTGCGTCCGGGGAGCTGTTTTTT. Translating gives CASTPRLAGVGASGELFF.

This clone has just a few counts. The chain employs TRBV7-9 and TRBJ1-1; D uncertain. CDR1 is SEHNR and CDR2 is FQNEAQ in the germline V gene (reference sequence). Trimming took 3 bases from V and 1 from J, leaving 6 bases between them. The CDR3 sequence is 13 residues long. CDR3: CASSFKGNTEAFF. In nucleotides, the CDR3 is TGTGCCAGCAGCTTTAAGGGGAACACTGAAGCTTTCTTT.

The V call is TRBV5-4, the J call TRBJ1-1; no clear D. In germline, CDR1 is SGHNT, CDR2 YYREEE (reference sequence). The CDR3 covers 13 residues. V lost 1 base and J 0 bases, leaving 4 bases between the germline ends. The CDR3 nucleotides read TGTGCCAGCAGCTTGTTGGTGAACACTGAAGCTTTCTTT. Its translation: CASSLLVNTEAFF.

The CDR3, as DNA: TGCGCCAGCACCTCCATACCGGGACGGTGGAGCACTGAAGCTTTCTTT. Translating it yields CASTSIPGRWSTEAFF. The chain carries TRBV5-1 and TRBJ1-1; maybe TRBD1 (5 bases). From germline, CDR1 is SGHRS and CDR2 YFSETQ. The CDR3 runs 16 residues. V lost 6 bases, J lost 4 bases, and 22 bases lay in between.

The CDR3 nucleotides are TGTGCCAGCAGCTTACGGCTAGCAGACCAAGAGACCCAGTACTTC. Its protein is CASSLRLADQETQYF. The chain has TRBV7-2 and TRBJ2-5; a weak D match, TRBD2 (5 bases). V gave up 2 bases and J gave up 0 bases, with 10 bases separating them. The germline V gene encodes CDR1 SGHTA and CDR2 FQGNSA. The CDR3 loop spans 15 amino acids. Looking up the rest from reference TRBV7-2 and TRBJ2-5 gives the full variable domain: GAGVSQSPSNKVTEKGKDVELRCDPISGHTALYWYRQSLGQGLEFLIYFQGNSAPDKSGLPSDRFSAERTGGSVSTLTIQRTQQEDSAVYLCASSLRLADQETQYFGPGTRLLVL.

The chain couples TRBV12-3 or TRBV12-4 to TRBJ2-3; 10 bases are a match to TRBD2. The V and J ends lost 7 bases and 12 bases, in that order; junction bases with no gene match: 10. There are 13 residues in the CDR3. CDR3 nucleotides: TGTGCCAGCACCCCTACTAGCGGGAAGACACAGTATTTT. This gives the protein CASTPTSGKTQYF.

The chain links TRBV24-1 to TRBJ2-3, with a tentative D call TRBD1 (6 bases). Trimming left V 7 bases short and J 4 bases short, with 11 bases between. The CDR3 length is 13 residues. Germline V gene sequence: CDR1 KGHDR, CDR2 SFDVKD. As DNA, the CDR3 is TGTGCCACCAGGCAGGGGTGGGCAGATACGCAGTATTTT. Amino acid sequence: CATRQGWADTQYF.

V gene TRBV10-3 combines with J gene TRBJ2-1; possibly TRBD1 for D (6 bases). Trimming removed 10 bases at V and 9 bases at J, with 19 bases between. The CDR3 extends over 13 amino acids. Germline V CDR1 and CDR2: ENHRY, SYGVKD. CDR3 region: CASSPPGDIEQFF. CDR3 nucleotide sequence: TGTGCCAGCTCGCCGCCAGGGGATATTGAGCAGTTCTTC.

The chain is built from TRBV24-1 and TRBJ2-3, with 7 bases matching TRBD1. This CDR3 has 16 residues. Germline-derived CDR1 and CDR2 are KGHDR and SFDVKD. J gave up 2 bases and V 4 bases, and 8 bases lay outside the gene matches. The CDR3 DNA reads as TGTGCCACCAGTGAGACAGGGTTCCCAAACACAGATACGCAGTATTTT. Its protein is CATSETGFPNTDTQYF.

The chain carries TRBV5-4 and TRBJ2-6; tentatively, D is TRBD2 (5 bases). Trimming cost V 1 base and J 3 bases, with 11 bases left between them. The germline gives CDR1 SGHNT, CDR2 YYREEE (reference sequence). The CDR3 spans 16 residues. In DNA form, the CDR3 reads TGTGCCAGCAGCTTGAGAGCGGCATATGGGGCCAACGTCCTGACTTTC. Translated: CASSLRAAYGANVLTF.

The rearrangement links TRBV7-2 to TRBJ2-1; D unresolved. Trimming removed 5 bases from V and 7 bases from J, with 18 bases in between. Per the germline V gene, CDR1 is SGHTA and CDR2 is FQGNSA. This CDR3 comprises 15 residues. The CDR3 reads CASSLYALGLNEQFF. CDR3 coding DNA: TGTGCCAGCAGCCTCTATGCCCTCGGGTTGAATGAGCAGTTCTTC.

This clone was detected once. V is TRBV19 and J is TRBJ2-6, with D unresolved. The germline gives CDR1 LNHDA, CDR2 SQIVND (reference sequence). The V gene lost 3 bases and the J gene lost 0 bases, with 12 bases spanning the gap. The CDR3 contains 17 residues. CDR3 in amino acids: CASSISSKISGANVLTF. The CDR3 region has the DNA TGTGCCAGTAGTATCTCCTCCAAGATCTCTGGGGCCAACGTCCTGACTTTC.

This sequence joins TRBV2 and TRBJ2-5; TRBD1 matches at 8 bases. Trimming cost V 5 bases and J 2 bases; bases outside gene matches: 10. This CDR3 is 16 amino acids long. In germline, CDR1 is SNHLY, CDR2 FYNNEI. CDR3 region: CASSYHLDRAQETQYF. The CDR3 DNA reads TGTGCCAGCAGTTACCACCTGGACAGGGCGCAAGAGACCCAGTACTTC. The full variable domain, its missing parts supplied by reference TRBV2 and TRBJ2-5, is EPEVTQTPSHQVTQMGQEVILRCVPISNHLYFYWYRQILGQKVEFLVSFYNNEISEKSEIFDDQFSVERPDGSNFTLKIRSTKLEDSAMYFCASSYHLDRAQETQYFGPGTRLLVL.

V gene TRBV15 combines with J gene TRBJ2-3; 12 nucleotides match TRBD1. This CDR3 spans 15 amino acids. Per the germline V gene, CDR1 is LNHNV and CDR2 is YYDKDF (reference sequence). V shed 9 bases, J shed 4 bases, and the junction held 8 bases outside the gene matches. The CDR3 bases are TGTGCCACTCTGGGACAGGGGGCGTTGGCAGATACGCAGTATTTT. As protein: CATLGQGALADTQYF.